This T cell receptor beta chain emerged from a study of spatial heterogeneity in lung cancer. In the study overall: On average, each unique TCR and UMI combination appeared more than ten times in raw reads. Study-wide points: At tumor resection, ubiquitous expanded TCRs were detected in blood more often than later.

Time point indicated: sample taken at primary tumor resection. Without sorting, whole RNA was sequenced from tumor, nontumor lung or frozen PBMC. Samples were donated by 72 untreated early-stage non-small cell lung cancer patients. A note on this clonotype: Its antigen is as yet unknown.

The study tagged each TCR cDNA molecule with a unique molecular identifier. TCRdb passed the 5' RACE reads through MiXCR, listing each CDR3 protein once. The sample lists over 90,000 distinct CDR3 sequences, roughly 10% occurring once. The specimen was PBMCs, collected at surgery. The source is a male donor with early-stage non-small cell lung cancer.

In DNA form, the CDR3 reads TGTGCCAGCGCGGCGGGCGGCTCCCCGGACACCCAGTACTTC. As protein: CASAAGGSPDTQYF. The chain uses TRBV2 and TRBJ2-5, with D maybe TRBD2 (5 bases). V was pared by 8 bases and J by 8 bases, with 21 bases between. This CDR3 region has 14 residues. Germline CDR1 SNHLY, CDR2 FYNNEI.